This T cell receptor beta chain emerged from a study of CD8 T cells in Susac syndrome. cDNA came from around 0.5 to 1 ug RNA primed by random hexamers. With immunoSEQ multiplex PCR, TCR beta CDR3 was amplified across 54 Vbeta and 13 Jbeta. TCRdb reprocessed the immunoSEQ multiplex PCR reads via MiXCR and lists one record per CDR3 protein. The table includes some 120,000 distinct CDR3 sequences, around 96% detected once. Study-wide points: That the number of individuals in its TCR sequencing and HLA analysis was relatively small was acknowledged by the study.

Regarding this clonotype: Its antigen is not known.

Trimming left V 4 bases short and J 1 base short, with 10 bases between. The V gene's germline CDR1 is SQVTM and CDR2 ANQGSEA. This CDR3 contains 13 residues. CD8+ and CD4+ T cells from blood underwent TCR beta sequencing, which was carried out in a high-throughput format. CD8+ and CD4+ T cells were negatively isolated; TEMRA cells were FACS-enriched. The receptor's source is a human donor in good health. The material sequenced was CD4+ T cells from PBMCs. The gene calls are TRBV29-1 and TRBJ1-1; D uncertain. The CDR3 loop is CSVALSGNTEAFF. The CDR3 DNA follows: TGCAGCGTTGCCCTCTCGGGGAACACTGAAGCTTTCTTT.